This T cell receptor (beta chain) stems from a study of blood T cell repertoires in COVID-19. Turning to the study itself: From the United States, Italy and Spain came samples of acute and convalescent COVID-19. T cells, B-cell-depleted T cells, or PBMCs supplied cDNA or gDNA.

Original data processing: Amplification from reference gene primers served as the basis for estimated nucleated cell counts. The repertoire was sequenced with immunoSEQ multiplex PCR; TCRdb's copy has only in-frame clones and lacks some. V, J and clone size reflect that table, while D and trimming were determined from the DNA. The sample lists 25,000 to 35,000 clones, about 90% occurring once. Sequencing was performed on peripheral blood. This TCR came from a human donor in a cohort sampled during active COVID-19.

The CDR3 DNA sequence: TGTGCCAGCTCCCAGAACTCTGGAAACACCATATATTTT. Translated, it gives CASSQNSGNTIYF. The rearrangement joins TRBV19 to TRBJ1-3; no definite D call. Between the trimmed V and J ends, which lost 9 bases and 0 bases, there was a span of 9 bases. CDR3 length: 13 residues. In germline, CDR1 is LNHDA, CDR2 SQIVND (reference sequence). Based on the CDR3 plus reference TRBV19 and TRBJ1-3, the full variable domain is DGGITQSPKYLFRKEGQNVTLSCEQNLNHDAMYWYRQDPGQGLRLIYYSQIVNDFQKGDIAEGYSVSREKKESFPLTVTSAQKNPTAFYLCASSQNSGNTIYFGEGSWLTVV.